Here is one T cell receptor (beta chain) with its context. Its matching antigen is unknown. The entry originates in a study of shared clonotypes between healthy human individuals. Regarding the study as a whole: Rarefaction indicated that sorted-subset sequencing remained incomplete although depth was large. About 5% was the fraction of naive CD4 clonotypes found shared across four donors. In contrast to clonotypes shared by all four donors, non-shared clonotypes had lower generation probabilities.

Germline values: CDR1 LGHNA, CDR2 YSLEER. CDR3 length: 17 residues. Deletions cut 4 bases from V and 4 bases from J, with 17 bases between. Nashville, Tennessee was home to all donors, each a Caucasian adult. The method was immunoSEQ multiplex PCR; TCRdb's version includes in-frame clones alone and lacks a portion of them. The table has 1.5 million to 1.9 million clones, approximately 98% seen once. The sequence derives from a young man in good health. The V and J genes are TRBV4-3 and TRBJ2-6, with D uncertain. Input material: naive CD4+ T cells sorted from blood. The subset is: CD45RA+ positively selected. Here the CDR3 DNA reads TGCGCCAGCAGCCCCAGATACCCTTGGGTCGGGGCCAACGTCCTGACTTTC. Encoded protein: CASSPRYPWVGANVLTF.